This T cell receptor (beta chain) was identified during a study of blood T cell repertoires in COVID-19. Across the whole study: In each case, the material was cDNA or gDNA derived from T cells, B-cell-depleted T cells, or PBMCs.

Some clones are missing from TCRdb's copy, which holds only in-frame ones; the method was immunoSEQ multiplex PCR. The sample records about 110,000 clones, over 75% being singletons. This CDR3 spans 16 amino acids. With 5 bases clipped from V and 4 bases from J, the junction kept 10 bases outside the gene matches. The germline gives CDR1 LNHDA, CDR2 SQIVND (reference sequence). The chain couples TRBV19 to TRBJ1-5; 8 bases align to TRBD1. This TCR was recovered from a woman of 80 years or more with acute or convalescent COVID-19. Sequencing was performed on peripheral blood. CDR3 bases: TGTGCCAGTAGTTCTACCGGACAGGGCCGGAATCAGCCCCAGCATTTT. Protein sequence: CASSSTGQGRNQPQHF.